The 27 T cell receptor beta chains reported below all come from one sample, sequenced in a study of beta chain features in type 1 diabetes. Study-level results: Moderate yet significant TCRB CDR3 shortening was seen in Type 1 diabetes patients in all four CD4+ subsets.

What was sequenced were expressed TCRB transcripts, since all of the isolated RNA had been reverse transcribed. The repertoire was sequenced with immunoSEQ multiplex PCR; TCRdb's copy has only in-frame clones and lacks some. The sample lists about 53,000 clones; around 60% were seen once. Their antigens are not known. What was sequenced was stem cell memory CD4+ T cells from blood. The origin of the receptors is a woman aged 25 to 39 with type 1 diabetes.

The CDR3 DNA reads TGTGCCAGCAGCTTAGCGCGGGTAATTCGCAATCAGCCCCAGCATTTT. Translated: CASSLARVIRNQPQHF. This sequence joins TRBV7-8 and TRBJ1-5; D gene uncertain. Trimming stripped 0 bases from V and 2 bases from J, with 11 bases between. The CDR3 sequence is 16 residues long. Germline V gene lookup returns CDR1 SGHVS and CDR2 FQNEAQ.

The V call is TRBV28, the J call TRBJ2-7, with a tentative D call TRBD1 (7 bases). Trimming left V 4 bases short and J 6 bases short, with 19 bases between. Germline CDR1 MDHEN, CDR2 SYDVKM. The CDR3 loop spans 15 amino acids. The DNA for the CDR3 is TGTGCCAGCAGTTATCGGCAGGGGGGATTCCCCGAGCAGTACTTC. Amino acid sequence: CASSYRQGGFPEQYF. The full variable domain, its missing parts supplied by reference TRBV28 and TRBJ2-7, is DVKVTQSSRYLVKRTGEKVFLECVQDMDHENMFWYRQDPGLGLRLIYFSYDVKMKEKGDIPEGYSVSREKKERFSLILESASTNQTSMYLCASSYRQGGFPEQYFGPGTRLTVT.

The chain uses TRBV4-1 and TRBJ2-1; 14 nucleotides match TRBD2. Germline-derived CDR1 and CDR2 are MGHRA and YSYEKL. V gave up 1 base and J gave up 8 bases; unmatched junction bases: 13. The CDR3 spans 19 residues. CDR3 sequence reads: CASSQARGLAGVDRDEQFF. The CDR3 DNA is TGCGCCAGCAGCCAAGCCAGGGGACTAGCGGGAGTCGACAGGGATGAGCAGTTCTTC.

CDR3 in amino acids: CASSREPDTSEAFF. For the CDR3, the DNA is TGCGCCAGCAGCAGGGAACCGGACACCTCTGAAGCTTTCTTT. V and J are TRBV5-1 and TRBJ1-1; TRBD1 is a possible D gene (5 bases). CDR3 size: 14 residues. V shed 4 bases and J shed 6 bases, with 16 bases lying between them. The germline V gene encodes CDR1 SGHRS and CDR2 YFSETQ. The full variable domain, in which reference TRBV5-1 and TRBJ1-1 provide the parts outside the CDR3, is KAGVTQTPRYLIKTRGQQVTLSCSPISGHRSVSWYQQTPGQGLQFLFEYFSETQRNKGNFPGRFSGRQFSNSRSEMNVSTLELGDSALYLCASSREPDTSEAFFGQGTRLTVV.

The CDR3 protein is CASYSNQPQHF. In DNA form, the CDR3 reads TGTGCCAGTTATAGCAATCAGCCCCAGCATTTT. The chain joins TRBV28 to TRBJ1-5; the D is unclear. V shed 9 bases and J shed 0 bases, with 3 bases lying between them. Germline V lookup: CDR1 MDHEN, CDR2 SYDVKM. CDR3 length equals 11 residues.

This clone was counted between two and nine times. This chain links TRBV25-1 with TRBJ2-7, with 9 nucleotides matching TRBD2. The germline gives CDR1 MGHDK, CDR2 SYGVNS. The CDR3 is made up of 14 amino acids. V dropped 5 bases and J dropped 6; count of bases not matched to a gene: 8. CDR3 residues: CASSPVAGVFEQYF. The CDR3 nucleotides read TGTGCCAGCAGTCCCGTAGCGGGAGTTTTCGAGCAGTACTTC.

The CDR3 loop reads CASSFFYSENTEAFF. The DNA of the CDR3 is TGTGCCAGCAGCTTCTTTTATTCAGAGAACACTGAAGCTTTCTTT. This chain uses TRBV7-9 with TRBJ1-1; D is uncertain. CDR1 and CDR2 (germline): SEHNR, FQNEAQ (reference sequence). Trimming took 3 bases from V and 1 from J, leaving 12 bases between them. The CDR3 extends over 15 amino acids.

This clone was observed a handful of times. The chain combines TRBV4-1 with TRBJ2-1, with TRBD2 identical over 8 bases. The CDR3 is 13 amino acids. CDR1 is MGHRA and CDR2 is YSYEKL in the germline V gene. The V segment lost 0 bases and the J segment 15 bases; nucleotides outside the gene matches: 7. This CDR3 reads CASSQEQAAGVFF. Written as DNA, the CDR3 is TGCGCCAGCAGCCAAGAACAGGCAGCGGGAGTGTTCTTC.

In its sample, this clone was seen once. The CDR3 protein is CASSLVAGTGELFF. CDR3 sequence (DNA): TGTGCCAGCAGCTTAGTGGCGGGAACCGGGGAGCTGTTTTTT. V gene TRBV7-3 combines with J gene TRBJ2-2; TRBD2 is a possible D gene (6 bases). V dropped 2 bases and J dropped 5 bases, with 9 bases sitting between them. The CDR3 covers 14 residues. The V gene's germline CDR1 is SGHTA and CDR2 FQGTGA.

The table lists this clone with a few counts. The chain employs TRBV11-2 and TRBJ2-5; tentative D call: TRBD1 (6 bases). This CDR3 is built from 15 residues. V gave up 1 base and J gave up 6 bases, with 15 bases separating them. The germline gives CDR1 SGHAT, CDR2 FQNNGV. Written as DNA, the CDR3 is TGTGCCAGCAGCTTAGCTTACAGGGCCGAGAAGACCCAGTACTTC. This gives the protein CASSLAYRAEKTQYF. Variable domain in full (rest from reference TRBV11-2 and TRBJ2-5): EAGVAQSPRYKIIEKRQSVAFWCNPISGHATLYWYQQILGQGPKLLIQFQNNGVVDDSQLPKDRFSAERLKGVDSTLKIQPAKLEDSAVYLCASSLAYRAEKTQYFGPGTRLLVL.

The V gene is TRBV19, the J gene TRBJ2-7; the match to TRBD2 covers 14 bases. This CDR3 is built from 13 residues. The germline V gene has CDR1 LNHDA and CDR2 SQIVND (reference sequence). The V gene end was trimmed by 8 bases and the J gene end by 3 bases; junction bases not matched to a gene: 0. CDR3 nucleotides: TGTGCCAGTGGGACTAGCGGGAGCTACGAGCAGTACTTC. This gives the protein CASGTSGSYEQYF.

The CDR3 region is CASSQDRGTEAFF. The DNA for the CDR3 is TGCGCCAGCAGCCAAGATAGGGGAACTGAAGCTTTCTTT. The chain joins TRBV4-1 to TRBJ1-1, with D perhaps matching TRBD1 (5 bases). This CDR3 region has 13 residues. Trimming pared 0 bases from V and 5 bases from J, leaving 7 bases between. Looked up from germline, CDR1 is MGHRA and CDR2 is YSYEKL.

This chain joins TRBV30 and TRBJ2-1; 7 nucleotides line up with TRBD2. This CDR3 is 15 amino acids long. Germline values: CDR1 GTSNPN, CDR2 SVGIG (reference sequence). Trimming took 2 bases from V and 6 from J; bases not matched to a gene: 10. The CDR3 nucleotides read TGTGCCTGGAGTACGCGCGGGAGTACCGGCAATGAGCAGTTCTTC. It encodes CAWSTRGSTGNEQFF.

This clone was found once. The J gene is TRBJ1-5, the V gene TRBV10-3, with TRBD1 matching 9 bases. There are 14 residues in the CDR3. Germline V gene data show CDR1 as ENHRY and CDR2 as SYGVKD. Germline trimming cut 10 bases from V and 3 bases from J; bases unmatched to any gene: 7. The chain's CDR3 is CATGQGIFNQPQHF. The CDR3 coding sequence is TGTGCCACCGGACAGGGGATATTCAATCAGCCCCAGCATTTT.

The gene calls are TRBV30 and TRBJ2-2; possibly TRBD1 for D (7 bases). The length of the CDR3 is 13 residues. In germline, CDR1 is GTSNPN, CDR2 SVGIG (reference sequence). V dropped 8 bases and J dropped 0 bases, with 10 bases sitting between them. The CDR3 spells CAGGTANTGELFF. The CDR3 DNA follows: TGTGCCGGCGGGACAGCGAACACCGGGGAGCTGTTTTTT.

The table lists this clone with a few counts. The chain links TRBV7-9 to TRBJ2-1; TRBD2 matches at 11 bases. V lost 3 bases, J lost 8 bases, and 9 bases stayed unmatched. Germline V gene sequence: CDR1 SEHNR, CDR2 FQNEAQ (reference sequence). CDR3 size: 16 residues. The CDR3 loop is CASSFRKTSGIDEQFF. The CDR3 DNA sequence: TGTGCCAGCAGCTTTCGGAAGACTAGCGGGATCGATGAGCAGTTCTTC.

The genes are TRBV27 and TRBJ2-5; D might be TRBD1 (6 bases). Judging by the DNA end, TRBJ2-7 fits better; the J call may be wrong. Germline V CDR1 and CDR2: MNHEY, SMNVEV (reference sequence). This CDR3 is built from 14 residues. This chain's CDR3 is CASSLGRGPYEQYF. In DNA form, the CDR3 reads TGTGCCAGCAGTTTAGGCAGGGGTCCCTACGAGCAGTACTTC.

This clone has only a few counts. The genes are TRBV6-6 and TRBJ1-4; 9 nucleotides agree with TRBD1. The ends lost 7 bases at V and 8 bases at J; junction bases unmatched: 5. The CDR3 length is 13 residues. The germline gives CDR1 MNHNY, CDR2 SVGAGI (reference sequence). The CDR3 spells CASKTGGQEKLFF. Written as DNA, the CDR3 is TGTGCCAGCAAGACAGGGGGTCAAGAAAAACTGTTTTTT.

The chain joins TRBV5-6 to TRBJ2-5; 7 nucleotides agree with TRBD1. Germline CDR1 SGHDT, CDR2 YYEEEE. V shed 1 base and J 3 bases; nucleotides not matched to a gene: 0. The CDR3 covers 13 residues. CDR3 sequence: CASSLQGEETQYF. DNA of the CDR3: TGTGCCAGCAGCTTGCAGGGGGAAGAGACCCAGTACTTC.

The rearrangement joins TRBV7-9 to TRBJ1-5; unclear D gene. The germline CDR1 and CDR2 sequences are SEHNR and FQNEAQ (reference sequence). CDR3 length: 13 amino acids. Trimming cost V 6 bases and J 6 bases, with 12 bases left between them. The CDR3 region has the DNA TGTGCCAGCAGTTACCAGGAGGGTCAGCCCCAGCATTTT. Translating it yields CASSYQEGQPQHF.

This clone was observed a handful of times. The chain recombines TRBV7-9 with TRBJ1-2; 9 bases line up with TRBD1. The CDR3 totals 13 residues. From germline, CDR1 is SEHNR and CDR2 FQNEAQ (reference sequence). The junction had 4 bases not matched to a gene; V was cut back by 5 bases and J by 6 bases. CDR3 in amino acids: CASSKTGGDGYTF. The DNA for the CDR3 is TGTGCCAGCAGCAAAACAGGGGGCGATGGCTACACCTTC.

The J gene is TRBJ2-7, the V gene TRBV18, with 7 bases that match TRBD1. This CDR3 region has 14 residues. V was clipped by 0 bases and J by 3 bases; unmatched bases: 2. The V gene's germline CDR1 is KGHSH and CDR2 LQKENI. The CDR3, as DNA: TGTGCCAGCTCACCACCAACAGGGGACTACGAGCAGTACTTC. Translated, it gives CASSPPTGDYEQYF.

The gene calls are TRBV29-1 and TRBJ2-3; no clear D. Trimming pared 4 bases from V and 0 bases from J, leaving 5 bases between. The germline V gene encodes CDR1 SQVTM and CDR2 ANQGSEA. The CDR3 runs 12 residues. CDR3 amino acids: CSVGSSTDTQYF. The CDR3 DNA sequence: TGCAGCGTTGGTTCGAGCACAGATACGCAGTATTTT.

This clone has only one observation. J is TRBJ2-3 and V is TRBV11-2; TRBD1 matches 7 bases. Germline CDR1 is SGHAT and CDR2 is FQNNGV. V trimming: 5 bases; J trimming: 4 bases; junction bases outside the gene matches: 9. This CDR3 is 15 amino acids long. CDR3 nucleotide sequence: TGTGCCAGCAGCCAAGTAGGGGGCTTTGCAGATACGCAGTATTTT. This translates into CASSQVGGFADTQYF.

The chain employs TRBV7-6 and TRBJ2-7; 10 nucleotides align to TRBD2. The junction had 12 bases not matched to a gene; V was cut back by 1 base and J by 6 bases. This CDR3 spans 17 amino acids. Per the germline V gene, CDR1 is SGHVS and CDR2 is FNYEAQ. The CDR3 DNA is TGTGCCAGCAGCTTAGAAGGGGCACTAGCGGGATCAGGCGAGCAGTACTTC. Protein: CASSLEGALAGSGEQYF.

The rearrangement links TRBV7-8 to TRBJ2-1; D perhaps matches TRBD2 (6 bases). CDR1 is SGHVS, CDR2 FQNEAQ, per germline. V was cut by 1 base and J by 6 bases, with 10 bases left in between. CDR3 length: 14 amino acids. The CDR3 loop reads CASSLGRVGNEQFF. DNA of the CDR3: TGTGCCAGCAGCTTAGGGAGGGTGGGCAATGAGCAGTTCTTC.

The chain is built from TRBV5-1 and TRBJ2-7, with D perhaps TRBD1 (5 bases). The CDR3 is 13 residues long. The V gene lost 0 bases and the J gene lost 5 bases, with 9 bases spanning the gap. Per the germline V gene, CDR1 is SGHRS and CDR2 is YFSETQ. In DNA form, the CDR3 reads TGCGCCAGCAGCTTGGGGACAATAAACGAGCAGTACTTC. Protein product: CASSLGTINEQYF.